The present entry profiles one T cell receptor (beta chain) with its context. The data originate from a study of human T cells and chemical hapten exposure. TCRdb itself ran the RACE reads through MiXCR, one entry per CDR3 protein. The sample lists 150,000 to 200,000 distinct CDR3 sequences, about 14% seen once, with 1.7% in the top ten. The V and J ends lost 4 bases and 4 bases, in that order; junction bases with no gene match: 7. The germline gives CDR1 MDHEN, CDR2 SYDVKM. The CDR3 is made up of 16 amino acids. The sample's time point: patch test 1, 2 weeks after DPC sensitization. Treatment denoted: therapeutic diphenylcyclopropenone sensitization with weekly scalp DPC.

The origin of this receptor is a woman aged 25-40 years with alopecia areata. Some clones in this sample may be carry-over from other donors' samples. Here the sequenced sample was whole blood, taken in connection with sensitization to the hapten diphenylcyclopropenone (DPC). The chain joins TRBV28 to TRBJ1-6; 7 nucleotides align to TRBD1. The CDR3 coding sequence is TGTGCCAGCAGTTCTTCCGACAGGGCTTATAATTCACCCCTCCACTTT. Residues: CASSSSDRAYNSPLHF.